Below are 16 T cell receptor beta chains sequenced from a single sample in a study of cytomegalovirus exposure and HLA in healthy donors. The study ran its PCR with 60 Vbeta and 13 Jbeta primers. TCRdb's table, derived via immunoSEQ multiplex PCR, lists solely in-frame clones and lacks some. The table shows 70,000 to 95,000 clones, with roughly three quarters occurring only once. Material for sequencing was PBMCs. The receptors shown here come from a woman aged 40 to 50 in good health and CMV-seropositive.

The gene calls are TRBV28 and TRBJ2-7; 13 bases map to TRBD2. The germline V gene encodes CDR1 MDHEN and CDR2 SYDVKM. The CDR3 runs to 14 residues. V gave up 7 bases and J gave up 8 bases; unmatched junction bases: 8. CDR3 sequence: CASNRGLAGVKQYF. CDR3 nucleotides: TGTGCCAGCAATCGAGGACTAGCGGGAGTCAAGCAGTACTTC.

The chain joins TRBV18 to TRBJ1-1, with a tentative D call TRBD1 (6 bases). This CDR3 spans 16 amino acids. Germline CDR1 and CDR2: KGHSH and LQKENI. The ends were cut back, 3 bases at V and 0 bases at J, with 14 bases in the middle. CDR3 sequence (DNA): TGTGCCAGCTCACCGCTGATTACAGGGCTGAACACTGAAGCTTTCTTT. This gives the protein CASSPLITGLNTEAFF.

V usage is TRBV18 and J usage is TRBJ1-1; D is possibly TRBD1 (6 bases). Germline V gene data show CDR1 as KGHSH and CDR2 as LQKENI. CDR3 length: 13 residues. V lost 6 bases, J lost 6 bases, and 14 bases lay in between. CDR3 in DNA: TGTGCCAGCTCTCCCACAGGGACCGCTGAAGCTTTCTTT. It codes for CASSPTGTAEAFF.

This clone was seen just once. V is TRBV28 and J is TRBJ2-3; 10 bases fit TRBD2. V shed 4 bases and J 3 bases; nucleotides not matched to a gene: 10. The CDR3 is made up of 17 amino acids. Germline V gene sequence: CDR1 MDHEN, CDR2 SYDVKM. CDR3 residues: CASSSPSSGSETDTQYF. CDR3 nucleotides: TGTGCCAGCAGTTCCCCGTCTAGCGGGAGCGAGACAGATACGCAGTATTTT.

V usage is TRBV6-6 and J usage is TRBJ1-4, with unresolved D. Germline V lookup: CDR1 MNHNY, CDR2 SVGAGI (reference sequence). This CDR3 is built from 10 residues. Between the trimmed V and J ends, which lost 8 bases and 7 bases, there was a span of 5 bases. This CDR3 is CASSGEKLFF. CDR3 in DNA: TGTGCCAGCTCGGGTGAAAAACTGTTTTTT.

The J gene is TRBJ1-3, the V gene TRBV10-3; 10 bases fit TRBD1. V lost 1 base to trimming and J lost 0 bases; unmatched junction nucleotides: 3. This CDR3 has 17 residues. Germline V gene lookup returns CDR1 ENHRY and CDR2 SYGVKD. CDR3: CAISEWDRGGSGNTIYF. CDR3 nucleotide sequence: TGTGCCATCAGTGAGTGGGACAGGGGAGGCTCTGGAAACACCATATATTTT.

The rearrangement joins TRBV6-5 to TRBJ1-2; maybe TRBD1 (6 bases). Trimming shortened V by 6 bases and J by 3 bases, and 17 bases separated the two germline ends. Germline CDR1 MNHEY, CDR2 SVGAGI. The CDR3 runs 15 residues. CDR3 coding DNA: TGTGCCAGCAGATTTAAAGGGGGTCCTGACTATGGCTACACCTTC. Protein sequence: CASRFKGGPDYGYTF.

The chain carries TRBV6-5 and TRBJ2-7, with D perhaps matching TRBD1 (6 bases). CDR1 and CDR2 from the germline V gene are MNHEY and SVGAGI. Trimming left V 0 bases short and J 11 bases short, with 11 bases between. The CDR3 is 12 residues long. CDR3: CASSYSRGEEYF. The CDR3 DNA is TGTGCCAGCAGTTACTCCAGGGGTGAGGAGTACTTC.

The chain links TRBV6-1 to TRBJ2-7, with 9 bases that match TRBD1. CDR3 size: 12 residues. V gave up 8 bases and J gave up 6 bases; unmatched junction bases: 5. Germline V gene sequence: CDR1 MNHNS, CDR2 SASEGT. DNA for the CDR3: TGTGCCAGCGGGACAGGGAGCCGCGAGCAGTACTTC. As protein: CASGTGSREQYF.

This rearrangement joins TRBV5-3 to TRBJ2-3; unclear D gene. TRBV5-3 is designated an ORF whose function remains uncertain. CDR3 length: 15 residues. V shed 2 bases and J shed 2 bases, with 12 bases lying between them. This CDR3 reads CARSFGTVHTDTQYF. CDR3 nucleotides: TGTGCCAGAAGCTTTGGAACAGTCCACACAGATACGCAGTATTTT.

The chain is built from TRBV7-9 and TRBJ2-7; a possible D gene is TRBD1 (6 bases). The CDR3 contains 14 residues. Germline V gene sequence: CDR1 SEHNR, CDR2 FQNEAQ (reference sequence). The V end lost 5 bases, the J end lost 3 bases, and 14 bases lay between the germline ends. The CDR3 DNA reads TGTGCCAGCAGCGACGAAGGGGGTTTCTACGAGCAGTACTTC. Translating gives CASSDEGGFYEQYF.

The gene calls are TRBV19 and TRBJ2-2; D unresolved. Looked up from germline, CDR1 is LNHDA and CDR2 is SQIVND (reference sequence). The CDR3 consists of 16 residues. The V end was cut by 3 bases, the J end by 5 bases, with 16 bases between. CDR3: CASSMWAPSLTGELFF. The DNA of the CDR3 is TGTGCCAGTAGTATGTGGGCACCTTCGCTGACCGGGGAGCTGTTTTTT.

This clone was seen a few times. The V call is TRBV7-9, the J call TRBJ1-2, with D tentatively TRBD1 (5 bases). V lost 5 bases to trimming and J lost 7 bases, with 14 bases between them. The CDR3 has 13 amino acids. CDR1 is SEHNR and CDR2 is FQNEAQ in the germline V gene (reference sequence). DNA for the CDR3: TGTGCCAGCAGCCCGGACACCAGGACTGGCTACACCTTC. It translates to CASSPDTRTGYTF.

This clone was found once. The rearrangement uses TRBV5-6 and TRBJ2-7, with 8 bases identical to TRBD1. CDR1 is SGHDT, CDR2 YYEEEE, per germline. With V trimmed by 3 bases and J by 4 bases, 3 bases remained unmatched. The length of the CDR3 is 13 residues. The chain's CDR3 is CASSWDRQYEQYF. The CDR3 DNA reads TGTGCCAGCAGCTGGGACAGGCAGTACGAGCAGTACTTC. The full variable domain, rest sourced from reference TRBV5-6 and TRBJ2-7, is DAGVTQSPTHLIKTRGQQVTLRCSPKSGHDTVSWYQQALGQGPQFIFQYYEEEERQRGNFPDRFSGHQFPNYSSELNVNALLLGDSALYLCASSWDRQYEQYFGPGTRLTVT.

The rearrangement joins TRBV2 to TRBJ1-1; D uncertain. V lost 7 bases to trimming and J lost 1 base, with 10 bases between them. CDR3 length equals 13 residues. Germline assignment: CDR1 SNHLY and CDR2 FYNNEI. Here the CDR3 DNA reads TGTGCCAGCACCGTCGGTGAGAACACTGAAGCTTTCTTT. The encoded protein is CASTVGENTEAFF.

In DNA form, the CDR3 reads TGTGCCAGCAGTGAATTGCCAGGGGCCGGTAGCACTGAAGCTTTCTTT. Amino acids: CASSELPGAGSTEAFF. The chain combines TRBV25-1 with TRBJ1-1; weak D call: TRBD1 (6 bases). V gave up 1 base and J gave up 4 bases, with 16 bases separating them. The CDR3 contains 16 residues. Germline V gene lookup returns CDR1 MGHDK and CDR2 SYGVNS.